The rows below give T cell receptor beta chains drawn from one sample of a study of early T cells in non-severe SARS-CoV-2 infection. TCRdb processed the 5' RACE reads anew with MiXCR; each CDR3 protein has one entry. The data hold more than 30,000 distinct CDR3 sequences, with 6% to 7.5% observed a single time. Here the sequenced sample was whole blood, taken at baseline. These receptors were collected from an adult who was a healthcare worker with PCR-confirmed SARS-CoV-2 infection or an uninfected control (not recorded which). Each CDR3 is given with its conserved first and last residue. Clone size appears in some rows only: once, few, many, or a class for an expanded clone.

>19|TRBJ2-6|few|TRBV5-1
CASSLGTGGSISGANVLTF
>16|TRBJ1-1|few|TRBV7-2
CASSLGGGIPATEAFF
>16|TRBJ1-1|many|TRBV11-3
CASSLGGGTGGTEAFF
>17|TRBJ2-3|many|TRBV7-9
CASSLARTSFSTDTQYF
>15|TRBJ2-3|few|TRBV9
CASTIGTIPPDTQYF
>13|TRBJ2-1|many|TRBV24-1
CATSRTGRYEQFF
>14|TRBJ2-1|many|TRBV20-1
CSAGRQGWLNEQFF
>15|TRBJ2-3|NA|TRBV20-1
CSASTSGSRTDTQYF
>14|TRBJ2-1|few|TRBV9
CASSLGSNYNEQFF
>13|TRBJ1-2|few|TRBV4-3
CASSQEKNWGYTF
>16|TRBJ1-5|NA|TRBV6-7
CASSYSGKASNQPQHF
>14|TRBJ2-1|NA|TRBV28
CASNSGSSYNEQFF
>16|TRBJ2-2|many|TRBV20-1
CSARDEGTSHTGELFF
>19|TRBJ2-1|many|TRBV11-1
CASSLVVGTSGSLRGEQFF
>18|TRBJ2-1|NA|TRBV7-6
CASSLVRTSGMSYNEQFF
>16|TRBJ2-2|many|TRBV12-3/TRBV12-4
CASSLALPGNTGELFF
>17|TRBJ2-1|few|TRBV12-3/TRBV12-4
CASSLATLLASNNEQFF
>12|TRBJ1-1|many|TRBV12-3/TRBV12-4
CASSFNRGEAFF
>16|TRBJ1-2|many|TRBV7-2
CASSLFDSTLAYGYTF
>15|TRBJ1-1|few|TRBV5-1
CASSAEPQGNTEAFF
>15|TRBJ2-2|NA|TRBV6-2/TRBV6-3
CASSSGTLNTGSCFF
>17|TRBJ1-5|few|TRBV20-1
CSARKGRGRNSNQPQHF
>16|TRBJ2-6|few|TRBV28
CASSLDGVSGANVLTF
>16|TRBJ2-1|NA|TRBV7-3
CASSFPGGGRGNEQFF
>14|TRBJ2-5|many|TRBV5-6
CASSHTGVGETQYF
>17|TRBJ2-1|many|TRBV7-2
CASSLPSGTKTYNEQFF
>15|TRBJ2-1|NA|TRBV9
CASSPRGIRYNEQFF
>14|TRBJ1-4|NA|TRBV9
CASSVGQGDEKLFF
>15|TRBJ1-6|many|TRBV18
CASSPPTGDNSPLHF
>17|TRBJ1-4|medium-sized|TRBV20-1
CSARAQPPGTRNEKLFF
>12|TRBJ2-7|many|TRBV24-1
CATRDRDDEQYF
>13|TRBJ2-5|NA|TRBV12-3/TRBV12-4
CASSLAIQETQYF
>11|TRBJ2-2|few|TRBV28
CASMANGELFF
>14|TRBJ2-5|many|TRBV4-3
CASSQVTGEETQYF
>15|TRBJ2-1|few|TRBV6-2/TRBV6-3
CASSSMTGYYNEQFF
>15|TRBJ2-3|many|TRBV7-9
CASREERELGDTQYF